The text below deals with one TCR beta chain. Its antigen is still unknown. TCRdb reprocessed the 5' RACE reads with MiXCR, giving one entry per CDR3 protein. Here the sample spans approximately 300,000 distinct CDR3 sequences, 13% being singletons. The entry originates in a study of T cells after yellow fever vaccination. General study findings and limits: Highly abundant clonotypes carried over from the bulk population could end up in FACS-sorted repertoires as contaminants.

The sequencing used CD4+ T cells sorted from PBMCs, collected 45 days after the yellow fever booster vaccination. The clonotype originates from a man under 40 who received the YFV17D yellow fever vaccine.

The CDR3 DNA sequence: TGTGCCAGCAGCCATCCAACCGACAAGGGCCACGGGGAGACCCAGTACTTC. Its translation is CASSHPTDKGHGETQYF. This chain uses TRBV14 with TRBJ2-5, with D hard to call. Per the germline V gene, CDR1 is SGHDN and CDR2 is FVKESK. The CDR3 is 17 amino acids. Trimming took 3 bases from V and 5 from J, leaving 22 bases between them. Full variable domain (rest looked up from reference TRBV14 and TRBJ2-5): EAGVTQFPSHSVIEKGQTVTLRCDPISGHDNLYWYRRVMGKEIKFLLHFVKESKQDESGMPNNRFLAERTGGTYSTLKVQPAELEDSGVYFCASSHPTDKGHGETQYFGPGTRLLVL.